Below, 8 T cell receptor beta chains from the same sample are listed, as sequenced in a study of T cells in Graves' hyperthyroidism and ophthalmopathy. Amplification of TCR beta CDR3 regions was performed using RNA transcripts as template. First-round RT-PCR targeting the TCR CDR3 was performed with the HTBI primer set. Using its own MiXCR run on the multiplex PCR reads, TCRdb lists one record per CDR3 protein. The sample gives roughly 840,000 distinct CDR3 sequences, roughly 40% of which show up once; 8.9% is in the top ten. The source material was blood. These receptors came from a young man with Graves' hyperthyroidism.

This clonotype was seen a handful of times. The V gene is TRBV11-2, the J gene TRBJ2-2; 10 bases align to TRBD2. The germline gives CDR1 SGHAT, CDR2 FQNNGV. The CDR3 loop spans 16 amino acids. J was trimmed by 7 bases and V by 4 bases; bases with no gene match: 9. The CDR3 reads CASSSSSGGGVGELFF. The CDR3 nucleotides are TGTGCCAGCAGCTCCTCTAGCGGGGGCGGGGTCGGGGAGCTGTTTTTT.

This clonotype was detected a few times. V and J are TRBV9 and TRBJ2-2, with 9 bases that match TRBD2. The ends lost 2 bases at V and 3 bases at J; junction bases unmatched: 2. Germline lookup yields CDR1 SGDLS and CDR2 YYNGEE. The CDR3 loop spans 15 amino acids. CDR3 in DNA: TGTGCCAGCAGCGTGAGCGGGGGGCACACCGGGGAGCTGTTTTTT. Amino acid sequence: CASSVSGGHTGELFF. The whole variable domain, remainder taken from reference TRBV9 and TRBJ2-2, is DSGVTQTPKHLITATGQRVTLRCSPRSGDLSVYWYQQSLDQGLQFLIQYYNGEERAKGNILERFSAQQFPDLHSELNLSSLELGDSALYFCASSVSGGHTGELFFGEGSRLTVL.

The J gene is TRBJ2-5, the V gene TRBV10-2; tentative D call: TRBD1 (6 bases). Germline V gene lookup returns CDR1 WSHSY and CDR2 SAAADI. Trimming removed 5 bases from V and 5 bases from J, with 21 bases in between. The CDR3 loop spans 16 amino acids. The chain's CDR3 is CASSQDVRQGWETQYF. The CDR3 coding sequence is TGCGCCAGCAGTCAAGATGTGAGGCAGGGGTGGGAGACCCAGTACTTC.

For this clonotype: A clone one base away is much larger, so this may be a read error. The genes are TRBV10-3 and TRBJ2-5, with a tentative D call TRBD1 (6 bases). Trimming took 8 bases from V and 7 from J, leaving 17 bases between them. Germline V CDR1 and CDR2: ENHRY, SYGVKD. CDR3 length equals 13 residues. The CDR3 coding sequence is TGTGCCATCGGGACACTAGACAGAGCGACCCAGTACTTC. This sequence encodes CAIGTLDRATQYF.

This clonotype came up many times. V gene TRBV12-3 or TRBV12-4 combines with J gene TRBJ1-4, with a tentative D call TRBD1 (6 bases). The CDR3 has 13 residues. V shed 10 bases and J shed 7 bases, with 16 bases lying between them. The CDR3 DNA reads TGTGCCACCTACAGGGCGCGGAGTGAAAAACTGTTTTTT. This translates into CATYRARSEKLFF.

V usage is TRBV20-1 and J usage is TRBJ2-6; D unresolved. Trimming cost V 5 bases and J 2 bases, with 10 bases left between them. The CDR3 covers 14 residues. Germline CDR1 reads DFQATT; CDR2 reads SNEGSKA (reference sequence). This chain's CDR3 is CSAPRRAGANVLTF. The CDR3 bases are TGCAGTGCTCCTCGAAGGGCTGGGGCCAACGTCCTGACTTTC.

The J gene is TRBJ1-6, the V gene TRBV6-6; possibly TRBD1 for D (6 bases). Germline loops: CDR1 MNHNY, CDR2 SVGAGI (reference sequence). With 0 bases removed from V and 10 bases from J, the gap between germline ends came to 13 bases. This CDR3 region has 15 residues. The CDR3 spells CASSYSPGVKSPLHF. DNA for the CDR3: TGTGCCAGCAGTTACTCGCCAGGGGTAAAATCACCCCTCCACTTT.

The chain combines TRBV7-2 with TRBJ1-1; a weak D match, TRBD1 (6 bases). This CDR3 is built from 16 residues. Germline CDR1 SGHTA, CDR2 FQGNSA. The V end was cut by 4 bases, the J end by 1 base, with 16 bases between. Here the CDR3 DNA reads TGTGCCAGCAGCTCCCTATACAGGGTGGAGAACACTGAAGCTTTCTTT. Protein: CASSSLYRVENTEAFF.